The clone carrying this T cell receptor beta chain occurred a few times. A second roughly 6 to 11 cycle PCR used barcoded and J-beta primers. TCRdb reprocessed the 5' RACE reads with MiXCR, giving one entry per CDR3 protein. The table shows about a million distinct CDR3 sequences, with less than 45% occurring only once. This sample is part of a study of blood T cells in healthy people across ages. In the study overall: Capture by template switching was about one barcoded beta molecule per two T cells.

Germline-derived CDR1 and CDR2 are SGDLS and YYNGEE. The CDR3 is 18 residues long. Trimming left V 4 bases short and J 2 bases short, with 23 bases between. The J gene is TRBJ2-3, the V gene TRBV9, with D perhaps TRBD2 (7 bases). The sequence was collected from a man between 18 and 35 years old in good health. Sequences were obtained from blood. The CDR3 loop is CASSPDVDGGGSTDTQYF. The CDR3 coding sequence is TGTGCCAGCAGCCCAGACGTAGATGGGGGGGGCTCCACAGATACGCAGTATTTT. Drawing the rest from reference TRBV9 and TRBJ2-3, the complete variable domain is DSGVTQTPKHLITATGQRVTLRCSPRSGDLSVYWYQQSLDQGLQFLIQYYNGEERAKGNILERFSAQQFPDLHSELNLSSLELGDSALYFCASSPDVDGGGSTDTQYFGPGTRLTVL.